The 23 T cell receptor beta chains listed next were all sequenced from one sample in a study of blood T cell repertoires in COVID-19. Repertoires were generated with immunoSEQ multiplex PCR, while TCRdb's copy carries only in-frame clones and drops some. The sample has about 220,000 clones; 85% are singletons. The sample consisted of peripheral blood. Every receptor here comes from a woman aged 70-85 years with COVID-19, enrolled during active disease.

The V gene is TRBV12-5, the J gene TRBJ1-1, with TRBD1 matching 9 bases. In germline, CDR1 is LGHNT, CDR2 FRNRAP. The trim removed 3 bases at V and 6 bases at J, leaving 14 bases unmatched. The CDR3 consists of 17 residues. DNA of the CDR3: TGTGCTAGTGGTTTACATACCGGGACAGGGATGATTCCTGAAGCTTTCTTT. Protein: CASGLHTGTGMIPEAFF.

The table lists this clone with a count of one. The chain joins TRBV9 to TRBJ2-5, with D possibly being TRBD2 (5 bases). CDR3 length: 15 amino acids. CDR1 and CDR2 from the germline V gene are SGDLS and YYNGEE. The V and J ends lost 1 base and 5 bases respectively, with 15 bases between them. The CDR3 DNA follows: TGTGCCAGCAGCGTAACGCTAAGCGGTTGGGAGACCCAGTACTTC. It yields the protein CASSVTLSGWETQYF.

The gene calls are TRBV6-5 and TRBJ1-1; TRBD1 matches 7 bases. Germline V gene lookup returns CDR1 MNHEY and CDR2 SVGAGI. This CDR3 comprises 15 residues. Trimming cost V 2 bases and J 0 bases; bases outside gene matches: 3. The CDR3 region has the DNA TGTGCCAGCAGTTACCGAGACAGGGTGAACACTGAAGCTTTCTTT. Residues: CASSYRDRVNTEAFF.

The rearrangement uses TRBV6-2 or TRBV6-3 and TRBJ2-5, with 7 positions matching TRBD1. The CDR3 is 15 amino acids. J was trimmed by 4 bases and V by 5 bases; bases with no gene match: 10. The germline gives CDR1 MNHEY, CDR2 SVGEGT. The CDR3 region has the DNA TGTGCCAGCAGTCAAGTAAGGGGGCGTGGAGAGACCCAGTACTTC. Translated: CASSQVRGRGETQYF.

V is TRBV3-1 (or the pseudogene TRBV3-2) and J is TRBJ1-3, with a weak D call TRBD1 (6 bases). Trimming took off 4 bases at V and 0 bases at J, with 19 bases between the two ends. The CDR3 covers 18 residues. The V gene's germline CDR1 is LGHDT and CDR2 YNNKEL (reference sequence). CDR3 amino acids: CASSPFGSTGSSGNTIYF. The CDR3 DNA reads as TGTGCCAGCAGCCCCTTTGGTTCGACAGGTAGCTCTGGAAACACCATATATTTT.

This clone was seen only once. V usage is TRBV7-8 and J usage is TRBJ1-4; the D gene is possibly TRBD1 (6 bases). The length of the CDR3 is 14 residues. V lost 5 bases and J 8 bases, leaving 15 bases between the germline ends. Germline V gene lookup returns CDR1 SGHVS and CDR2 FQNEAQ. Here the CDR3 DNA reads TGTGCCAGCAGCCCGGGAGGGGGGAGCGAAAAACTGTTTTTT. It is translated as CASSPGGGSEKLFF.

The rearrangement uses TRBV2 and TRBJ2-7; maybe TRBD2 (6 bases). Germline V gene lookup returns CDR1 SNHLY and CDR2 FYNNEI. The CDR3 covers 15 residues. Deletions cut 3 bases from V and 3 bases from J, with 15 bases between. CDR3 nucleotide sequence: TGTGCCAGCAGTGACTCCGGGCTAGCGAACTACGAGCAGTACTTC. This gives the protein CASSDSGLANYEQYF. Using reference TRBV2 and TRBJ2-7 for the parts outside the CDR3, the full variable domain is EPEVTQTPSHQVTQMGQEVILRCVPISNHLYFYWYRQILGQKVEFLVSFYNNEISEKSEIFDDQFSVERPDGSNFTLKIRSTKLEDSAMYFCASSDSGLANYEQYFGPGTRLTVT.

The V and J genes are TRBV19 and TRBJ1-1; D perhaps matches TRBD1 (6 bases). The germline V gene encodes CDR1 LNHDA and CDR2 SQIVND (reference sequence). The CDR3 is 14 amino acids. V dropped 5 bases and J dropped 6 bases, with 16 bases sitting between them. CDR3 DNA sequence: TGTGCCAGTAGTCCCACCGGGACACCACCTGAAGCTTTCTTT. It codes for CASSPTGTPPEAFF.

The chain uses TRBV10-3 and TRBJ1-2, with 9 bases aligning to TRBD1. Per germline, CDR1 ENHRY and CDR2 SYGVKD. V lost 3 bases, J lost 12 bases, and 8 bases stayed unmatched. The CDR3 is 13 amino acids. CDR3 in amino acids: CAISEGTGSFHTF. The CDR3 DNA sequence: TGTGCCATCAGTGAAGGGACAGGGAGTTTCCACACCTTC.

This clone was picked up many times. The chain's CDR3 is CAISEQGRSEAFF. CDR3 in DNA: TGTGCCATCAGTGAACAGGGAAGGTCTGAAGCTTTCTTT. The chain has TRBV10-3 and TRBJ1-1; tentative D call: TRBD1 (6 bases). Trimming took off 3 bases at V and 6 bases at J, with 11 bases between the two ends. This CDR3 spans 13 amino acids. Germline CDR1 reads ENHRY; CDR2 reads SYGVKD.

V and J are TRBV21-1 and TRBJ2-7; no DNA check was done on the table's D call, TRBD2. TRBV21-1 is an annotated pseudogene. The CDR3 runs to 20 residues. DNA for the CDR3: TGTGCCAGCAGCAAAGGTTCCGGGCGGGAGTTAGATGGTGGCTCCTACGAGCAGTACTTC. Residues: CASSKGSGRELDGGSYEQYF.

J is TRBJ2-1 and V is TRBV7-2, with TRBD2 matching over 7 bases. The CDR3 length is 17 residues. From germline, CDR1 is SGHTA and CDR2 FQGNSA. After removal of 1 base from V and 3 bases from J, the junction contained 9 bases not matched to a gene. CDR3 region: CASSLGEGGVSYNEQFF. CDR3 nucleotide sequence: TGTGCCAGCAGCTTAGGGGAGGGAGGGGTTAGCTACAATGAGCAGTTCTTC. Drawing the rest from reference TRBV7-2 and TRBJ2-1, the complete variable domain is GAGVSQSPSNKVTEKGKDVELRCDPISGHTALYWYRQSLGQGLEFLIYFQGNSAPDKSGLPSDRFSAERTGGSVSTLTIQRTQQEDSAVYLCASSLGEGGVSYNEQFFGPGTRLTVL.

The V and J genes are TRBV7-3 and TRBJ2-1, with 9 nucleotides matching TRBD2. V lost 2 bases, J lost 3 bases, and 2 bases stayed unmatched. The CDR3 is 15 residues long. CDR1 is SGHTA and CDR2 is FQGTGA in the germline V gene. The CDR3 loop reads CASSLAGGFYNEQFF. DNA for the CDR3: TGTGCCAGCAGCTTAGCGGGAGGGTTCTACAATGAGCAGTTCTTC. Filled out from reference TRBV7-3 and TRBJ2-1, the complete variable domain reads GAGVSQTPSNKVTEKGKYVELRCDPISGHTALYWYRQSLGQGPEFLIYFQGTGAADDSGLPNDRFFAVRPEGSVSTLKIQRTERGDSAVYLCASSLAGGFYNEQFFGPGTRLTVL.

The chain recombines TRBV7-2 with TRBJ1-1; tentatively, D is TRBD1 (5 bases). V was trimmed by 1 base and J by 3 bases, leaving 9 bases between them. This CDR3 spans 14 amino acids. Germline V lookup: CDR1 SGHTA, CDR2 FQGNSA. The CDR3 DNA reads TGTGCCAGCAGCTTAGTTGCCAGGGACACTGAAGCTTTCTTT. Encoded protein: CASSLVARDTEAFF.

The rearrangement joins TRBV12-3 or TRBV12-4 to TRBJ1-6; D is possibly TRBD1 (5 bases). The CDR3 loop spans 13 amino acids. V dropped 6 bases and J dropped 13 bases, with 16 bases sitting between them. The CDR3 bases are TGTGCCAGCAGCTATAACAGGCCCCAGCCCCTCCACTTT. Its translation is CASSYNRPQPLHF.

Regarding this clone: Other DNA sequences in the same sample also yield this CDR3. The chain combines TRBV4-2 with TRBJ2-7; 10 bases match TRBD1. V dropped 3 bases and J dropped 5; count of bases not matched to a gene: 1. The germline gives CDR1 LGHNA, CDR2 YNFKEQ. The CDR3 runs to 13 residues. CDR3 in amino acids: CASSQGTGDEQYF. The CDR3 region has the DNA TGTGCCAGCAGCCAGGGGACAGGGGACGAGCAGTACTTC.

The V and J genes are TRBV11-2 and TRBJ1-3; 7 bases are a match to TRBD1. Germline V CDR1 and CDR2: SGHAT, FQNNGV. V lost 4 bases to trimming and J lost 7 bases; unmatched junction nucleotides: 7. The CDR3 contains 14 residues. The chain's CDR3 is CASSSPGQDNTIYF. The CDR3 region has the DNA TGTGCCAGCAGCTCACCTGGACAGGACAACACCATATATTTT.

The gene calls are TRBV5-6 and TRBJ1-2; D unclear. V was cut by 0 bases and J by 7 bases, with 7 bases left in between. Germline V gene sequence: CDR1 SGHDT, CDR2 YYEEEE. This CDR3 has 12 residues. The CDR3 nucleotides read TGTGCCAGCAGCTTGGGATCGGTTGGCTACACCTTC. Its protein is CASSLGSVGYTF.

The chain joins TRBV6-5 to TRBJ2-1; D is possibly TRBD1 (6 bases). With 5 bases removed from V and 7 bases from J, the gap between germline ends came to 9 bases. CDR3 size: 12 residues. The V gene's germline CDR1 is MNHEY and CDR2 SVGAGI. CDR3 DNA sequence: TGTGCCAGCAGTCAGGGGTGGAATGAGCAGTTCTTC. It codes for CASSQGWNEQFF.

The rearrangement links TRBV6-2 or TRBV6-3 to TRBJ2-7; 10 nucleotides line up with TRBD1. This CDR3 is built from 17 residues. CDR1 MNHEY and CDR2 SVGEGT come from the germline V gene. The V segment lost 5 bases and the J segment 1 base; nucleotides outside the gene matches: 11. The CDR3 loop is CASSLNDRGRFSYEQYF. In DNA, the CDR3 is TGTGCCAGCAGTCTAAACGACAGGGGGCGATTTTCCTACGAGCAGTACTTC.

The CDR3 region has the DNA TGTGCCAGCAGCAATACCCCGGAGCGCAATGAGCAGTTCTTC. Encoded protein: CASSNTPERNEQFF. The J gene is TRBJ2-1, the V gene TRBV7-3; D gene ambiguous. The germline CDR1 and CDR2 sequences are SGHTA and FQGTGA. The CDR3 loop spans 14 amino acids. V was cut by 5 bases and J by 6 bases, with 14 bases left in between.

This clone occurred a few times. As DNA, the CDR3 is TGTGCCAGCAGCTTTGTTAGGGGTTCTAATGAAAAACTGTTTTTT. This translates into CASSFVRGSNEKLFF. The chain combines TRBV11-2 with TRBJ1-4, with TRBD1 as a possible D gene (5 bases). This CDR3 spans 15 amino acids. CDR1 SGHAT and CDR2 FQNNGV come from the germline V gene. V was shortened by 3 bases and J by 3 bases, with 11 bases between the two germline ends.

The rearrangement uses TRBV2 and TRBJ2-1; D is ambiguous. V gave up 7 bases and J gave up 8 bases, with 9 bases separating them. Germline CDR1 and CDR2: SNHLY and FYNNEI. The CDR3 spans 11 residues. CDR3 in amino acids: CASTRVDEQFF. DNA for the CDR3: TGTGCCAGCACAAGAGTGGATGAGCAGTTCTTC.